The present T cell receptor (beta chain) was sequenced within a study of a mutant IDH1 vaccine in newly diagnosed glioma. Study summary: Vaccines began 4-6 weeks after radiotherapy alone, or with temozolomide cycles. Treated patients, roughly 62% male and roughly 40% female, averaged about 40 years of age. Beforehand, treatment had been radiotherapy, temozolomide, or both; the majority received both. The study's findings and limits: Among all patients, vaccine-induced immune responses occurred in around 94%.

The table came from immunoSEQ multiplex PCR; TCRdb's copy has only in-frame clones and leaves some out. The sample contains 50,000 to 75,000 clones, about four fifths of which appear only once. Sample time point: week 11, during vaccination. In the vaccine, a single dose held 300 ug of the mutant IDH1 20-mer peptide, along with topical imiquimod. About this clone: Its antigen is as yet unknown.

The CDR3 is 14 residues long. Per germline, CDR1 SGHVS and CDR2 FNYEAQ. Trimming stripped 1 base from V and 3 bases from J, with 9 bases between. The V and J genes are TRBV7-6 and TRBJ2-5; D possibly corresponds to TRBD2 (6 bases). This TCR came from a man in his forties or fifties with glioma. The sample was PBMCs, taken from a glioma patient whose treatment included an IDH1 peptide vaccine. The CDR3 reads CASSLVAGKETQYF. CDR3 coding DNA: TGTGCCAGCAGCTTAGTGGCGGGAAAAGAGACCCAGTACTTC.